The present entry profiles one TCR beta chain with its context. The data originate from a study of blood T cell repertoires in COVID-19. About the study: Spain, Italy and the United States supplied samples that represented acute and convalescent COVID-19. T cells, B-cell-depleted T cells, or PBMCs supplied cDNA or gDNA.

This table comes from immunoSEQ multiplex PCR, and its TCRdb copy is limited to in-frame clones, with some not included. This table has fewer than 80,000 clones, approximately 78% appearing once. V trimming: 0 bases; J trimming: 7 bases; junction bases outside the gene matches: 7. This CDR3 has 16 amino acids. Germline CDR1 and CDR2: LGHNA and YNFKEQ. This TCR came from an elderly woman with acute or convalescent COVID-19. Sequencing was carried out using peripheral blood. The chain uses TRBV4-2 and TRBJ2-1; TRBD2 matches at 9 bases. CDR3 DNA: TGTGCCAGCAGCCAAGAGGGTACAGCGGGGGGTAATGAGCAGTTCTTC. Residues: CASSQEGTAGGNEQFF.